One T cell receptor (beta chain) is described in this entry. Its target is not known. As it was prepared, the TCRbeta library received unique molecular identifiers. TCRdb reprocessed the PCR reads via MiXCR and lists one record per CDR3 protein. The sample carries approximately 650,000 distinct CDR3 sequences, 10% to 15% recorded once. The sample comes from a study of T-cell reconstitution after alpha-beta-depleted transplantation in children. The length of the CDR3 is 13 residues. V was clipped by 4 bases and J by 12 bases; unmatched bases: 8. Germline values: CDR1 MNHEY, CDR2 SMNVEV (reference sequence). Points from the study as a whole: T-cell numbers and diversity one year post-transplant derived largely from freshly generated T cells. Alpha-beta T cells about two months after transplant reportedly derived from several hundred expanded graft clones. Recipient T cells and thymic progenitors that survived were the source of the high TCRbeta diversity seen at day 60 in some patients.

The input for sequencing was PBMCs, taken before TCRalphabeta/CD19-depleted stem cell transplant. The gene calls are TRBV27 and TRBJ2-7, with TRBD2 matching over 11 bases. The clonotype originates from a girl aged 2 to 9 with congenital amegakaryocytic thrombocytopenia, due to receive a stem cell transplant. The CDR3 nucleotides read TGTGCCAGCAGTTCCGGGACTAGCGGTTTGGCGTACTTC. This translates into CASSSGTSGLAYF.